The next 21 T cell receptor beta chains were all read from a single sample in a study of control samples from healthy donors and cancer patients. Produced via immunoSEQ multiplex PCR; TCRdb's table is partial and in-frame only. The data hold about 85,000 clones, with about 90% observed a single time. The sample consisted of blood. The origin of the receptors is a man aged 45 to 65 in good health.

The genes are TRBV10-2 and TRBJ1-4; no reliable D call. There are 13 residues in the CDR3. Germline loops: CDR1 WSHSY, CDR2 SAAADI. Between the trimmed V and J ends, which lost 8 bases and 1 base, there was a span of 8 bases. The CDR3 region is CASSLGTNEKLFF. CDR3 coding DNA: TGCGCCAGCTCCCTGGGAACTAATGAAAAACTGTTTTTT.

The chain is built from TRBV6-2 or TRBV6-3 and TRBJ1-2; D is perhaps TRBD1 (5 bases). Trimming left V 2 bases short and J 3 bases short, with 10 bases between. Germline values: CDR1 MNHEY, CDR2 SVGEGT. This CDR3 spans 14 amino acids. The CDR3 region has the DNA TGTGCCAGCAGTTACGGGGGAGATCACTATGGCTACACCTTC. Translation: CASSYGGDHYGYTF.

Judged by abundance, this clone is medium-sized. The chain has TRBV29-1 and TRBJ2-5; D is unresolved. Germline V gene lookup returns CDR1 SQVTM and CDR2 ANQGSEA. The CDR3 is made up of 13 amino acids. Trimming left V 4 bases short and J 2 bases short, with 11 bases between. The CDR3 sequence is CSVVLWQQETQYF. The CDR3 DNA reads TGCAGCGTTGTCCTCTGGCAGCAAGAGACCCAGTACTTC.

The chain uses TRBV6-5 and TRBJ1-5; D not resolved. Germline CDR1 reads MNHEY; CDR2 reads SVGAGI. V lost 3 bases, J lost 7 bases, and 10 bases lay in between. The CDR3 sequence is 13 residues long. CDR3: CASSYTGKQPQHF. CDR3 DNA sequence: TGTGCCAGCAGTTATACGGGGAAACAGCCCCAGCATTTT.

The genes are TRBV7-2 and TRBJ1-4; D ambiguous. The CDR3 extends over 15 amino acids. The V gene's germline CDR1 is SGHTA and CDR2 FQGNSA. The ends were cut back, 6 bases at V and 7 bases at J, with 18 bases in the middle. CDR3 DNA sequence: TGTGCCAGCAGTTCGTTCACGGGGAGGAGTGAAAAACTGTTTTTT. This codes for CASSSFTGRSEKLFF.

The chain is built from TRBV18 and TRBJ1-1, with no clear D. The germline gives CDR1 KGHSH, CDR2 LQKENI. V was shortened by 3 bases and J by 8 bases, with 10 bases between the two germline ends. The CDR3 is 12 residues long. CDR3 region: CASSPMGIEAFF. The DNA of the CDR3 is TGTGCCAGCTCACCGATGGGAATAGAAGCTTTCTTT.

The chain combines TRBV18 with TRBJ1-1, with 8 bases that match TRBD1. Germline loops: CDR1 KGHSH, CDR2 LQKENI. The V gene end was trimmed by 1 base and the J gene end by 5 bases; junction bases not matched to a gene: 3. The length of the CDR3 is 14 residues. The CDR3 bases are TGTGCCAGCTCACCACGACAGGGGCAGACTGAAGCTTTCTTT. Translated, it gives CASSPRQGQTEAFF.

V and J are TRBV30 and TRBJ2-2, with 10 positions matching TRBD1. The length of the CDR3 is 15 residues. Germline V gene data show CDR1 as GTSNPN and CDR2 as SVGIG (reference sequence). After removal of 3 bases from V and 5 bases from J, the junction contained 6 bases not matched to a gene. In DNA form, the CDR3 reads TGTGCCTGGAGCTTGGGACAGGGGATTACCGGGGAGCTGTTTTTT. This sequence encodes CAWSLGQGITGELFF.

This clone appeared a single time. The chain has TRBV7-9 and TRBJ2-1; 7 bases are shared with TRBD2. V was pared by 5 bases and J by 4 bases, with 8 bases of the junction left unmatched. Per germline, CDR1 SEHNR and CDR2 FQNEAQ (reference sequence). CDR3 length: 15 residues. The CDR3 region is CASSPATGGYNEQFF. In nucleotides, the CDR3 is TGTGCCAGCAGCCCAGCCACGGGGGGATACAATGAGCAGTTCTTC.

Turning to this clone: Other nucleotide sequences in the sample specify the same CDR3. CDR3 in amino acids: CASSLSGTGRNTGELFF. The CDR3 DNA follows: TGCGCCAGCAGCTTGTCCGGGACAGGTAGAAACACCGGGGAGCTGTTTTTT. The V gene is TRBV5-1, the J gene TRBJ2-2, with 8 bases that match TRBD1. This CDR3 has 17 residues. CDR1 is SGHRS, CDR2 YFSETQ, per germline. Unmatched junction bases numbered 7, after V lost 1 base and J lost 2 bases.

V is TRBV27 and J is TRBJ2-2; no clear D. Trimming took off 7 bases at V and 1 base at J, with 10 bases between the two ends. CDR1 MNHEY and CDR2 SMNVEV come from the germline V gene (reference sequence). The CDR3 runs to 14 residues. CDR3 loop: CASTPKGNTGELFF. CDR3 sequence (DNA): TGTGCCAGCACCCCTAAAGGGAACACCGGGGAGCTGTTTTTT.

The chain is built from TRBV7-8 and TRBJ2-1, with D unresolved. This CDR3 spans 14 amino acids. Trimming removed 5 bases from V and 4 bases from J, with 12 bases in between. Germline loops: CDR1 SGHVS, CDR2 FQNEAQ. In nucleotides, the CDR3 is TGTGCCAGCAGCCCACCGGACCGTTACAATGAGCAGTTCTTC. Translated, it gives CASSPPDRYNEQFF.

V gene TRBV13 combines with J gene TRBJ2-2, with D hard to call. CDR3 length: 14 residues. V gave up 5 bases and J gave up 5 bases, with 12 bases separating them. CDR1 PRHDT and CDR2 FYEKMQ come from the germline V gene (reference sequence). The CDR3 DNA sequence: TGTGCCAGCAGCCTCCTAACTGAAACCGGGGAGCTGTTTTTT. It encodes CASSLLTETGELFF.

CDR3 residues: CASSRLAGGSKETQYF. The CDR3 nucleotides are TGTGCCAGCAGCCGACTAGCGGGGGGATCAAAAGAGACCCAGTACTTC. The rearrangement links TRBV6-2 or TRBV6-3 to TRBJ2-5, with 13 bases identical to TRBD2. Germline V lookup: CDR1 MNHEY, CDR2 SVGEGT. The CDR3 has 16 residues. After removal of 6 bases from V and 3 bases from J, the junction contained 7 bases not matched to a gene.

The genes are TRBV30 and TRBJ1-1; a possible D gene is TRBD1 (5 bases). The CDR3 covers 10 residues. With 7 bases removed from V and 10 bases from J, the gap between germline ends came to 13 bases. The V gene's germline CDR1 is GTSNPN and CDR2 SVGIG (reference sequence). Written as DNA, the CDR3 is TGTGCCTCTCAGGGATTAGGAGCTTTCTTT. Translated, it gives CASQGLGAFF.

The J gene is TRBJ1-3, the V gene TRBV5-1, with 8 bases matching TRBD1. CDR1 and CDR2 from the germline V gene are SGHRS and YFSETQ. The J segment lost 3 bases and the V segment lost 4 bases, leaving 6 bases of the junction unmatched. The CDR3 extends over 15 amino acids. The CDR3 nucleotides are TGCGCCAGCAGCGCAGGGGGCGCGGATGGAAACACCATATATTTT. Amino acid sequence: CASSAGGADGNTIYF.

The chain has TRBV5-5 and TRBJ1-1, with D tentatively TRBD1 (5 bases). Germline-derived CDR1 and CDR2 are SGHKS and YYEKEE (reference sequence). The CDR3 has 15 amino acids. The ends were cut back, 5 bases at V and 1 base at J, with 15 bases in the middle. The CDR3 here is CASSPGTAKNTEAFF. In DNA, the CDR3 is TGTGCCAGCAGTCCCGGGACCGCGAAGAACACTGAAGCTTTCTTT.

V gene TRBV3-1 (or the pseudogene TRBV3-2) combines with J gene TRBJ1-3; D call uncertain. Per germline, CDR1 LGHDT and CDR2 YNNKEL (reference sequence). V was shortened by 1 base and J by 0 bases, with 7 bases between the two germline ends. The CDR3 extends over 15 amino acids. CDR3 in amino acids: CASSQAAFSGNTIYF. The CDR3, as DNA: TGTGCCAGCAGCCAAGCGGCCTTCTCTGGAAACACCATATATTTT.

The rearrangement joins TRBV18 to TRBJ1-5, with a tentative D call TRBD1 (6 bases). Deletions cut 2 bases from V and 10 bases from J, with 21 bases between. The CDR3 runs 16 residues. Germline assignment: CDR1 KGHSH and CDR2 LQKENI. CDR3: CASSPAVVPGHSPQHF. In DNA, the CDR3 is TGTGCCAGCTCACCAGCAGTCGTCCCGGGACATTCTCCCCAGCATTTT.

This clone showed up just once. The V gene is TRBV6-6, the J gene TRBJ1-1; no reliable D call. In germline, CDR1 is MNHNY, CDR2 SVGAGI (reference sequence). CDR3 length: 14 residues. V lost 2 bases, J lost 5 bases, and 12 bases lay in between. The chain's CDR3 is CASSYTRDGTEAFF. For the CDR3, the DNA is TGTGCCAGCAGTTACACCCGAGATGGGACTGAAGCTTTCTTT.

This chain links TRBV5-6 with TRBJ2-4; maybe TRBD1 (5 bases). CDR1 and CDR2 (germline): SGHDT, YYEEEE. The CDR3 length is 18 residues. Trimming left V 0 bases short and J 0 bases short, with 16 bases between. CDR3 sequence (DNA): TGTGCCAGCAGCTTGGTCCAGGGTCCGATGCAAGCCAAAAACATTCAGTACTTC. Its protein product is CASSLVQGPMQAKNIQYF.